This T cell receptor beta chain was documented in a study of cytomegalovirus exposure and HLA in healthy donors. Study outcomes and limitations: A later examination showed that TCR association rates differed by HLA locus, with DRB1 most and HLA-C fewest.

V lost 1 base, J lost 0 bases, and 0 bases stayed unmatched. The CDR3 is made up of 15 amino acids. In germline, CDR1 is SGHTA, CDR2 FQGNSA. It was with 60 Vbeta and 13 Jbeta primers that the PCR ran. Sequenced by immunoSEQ multiplex PCR; TCRdb stores in-frame clones only, minus some. The data show 150,000 to 200,000 clones, around 79% seen once. Of note for this clone: The antigen is unknown.

The receptor was isolated from a man aged 50 to 59 in good health and CMV-seropositive. The material sequenced was PBMCs. The chain has TRBV7-2 and TRBJ2-3, with 8 bases identical to TRBD2. The CDR3 loop reads CASSLVAGSTDTQYF. Written as DNA, the CDR3 is TGTGCCAGCAGCTTAGTAGCGGGGAGCACAGATACGCAGTATTTT.